This T cell receptor beta chain comes out of a study of PD-L1 blockade in urothelial cancer. Study at large: Male sex and bladder-origin urothelial cancer were recorded for twenty-five of 29 patients. Blood was evaluated 3 weeks (second dose) and 6 weeks after therapy began. T cells numbered a median of 141,255 in the blood samples.

Time point defined: pretreatment peripheral blood. Study results and limitations: In blood sampled pretreatment, TCR clonality below the median predicted better survival.

Here immunoSEQ multiplex PCR was the method, and the copy in TCRdb shows in-frame clones only, minus some. Altogether tens of thousands of clones are present, around four fifths being singletons, with the ten largest covering approximately 6.7%. The CDR3 contains 11 residues. Germline V gene lookup returns CDR1 MDHEN and CDR2 SYDVKM. Trimming cost V 9 bases and J 5 bases, with 10 bases left between them. To note about this clone: Its antigen is as yet unknown.

This sequence originates from a man aged 40-55 years with urothelial cancer. The starting material was PBMCs, obtained around atezolizumab (anti-PD-L1) treatment. The chain joins TRBV28 to TRBJ1-2, with D perhaps matching TRBD1 (6 bases). The CDR3 here is CASHQGYGYTF. In nucleotides, the CDR3 is TGTGCCAGTCACCAGGGGTATGGCTACACCTTC.